This T cell receptor beta chain was identified during a study of T cells in localized non-small cell lung cancer. Whole-study results and caveats: Among the tissues sampled, uninvolved adjacent lung had the highest T cell clonality, above tumor.

As for this clone: Its target is not known.

Method: immunoSEQ multiplex PCR; TCRdb's copy keeps in-frame clones and lacks some. The data contain roughly 24,000 clones, about 85% of them seen just once; the ten biggest clones take up approximately 9.6%. The V gene lost 1 base and the J gene lost 2 bases, with 10 bases spanning the gap. The CDR3 is 15 amino acids. Germline CDR1 is LNHDA and CDR2 is SQIVND (reference sequence). The origin of this receptor is a man aged 35 to 70 with stage III squamous cell lung carcinoma. The sample in question was peripheral blood, obtained before any cancer treatment. V gene TRBV19 combines with J gene TRBJ2-3; possible D gene TRBD1, 6 bases. As DNA, the CDR3 is TGTGCCAGTAGTATAGGGGGACACCTCACAGATACGCAGTATTTT. Residues: CASSIGGHLTDTQYF.